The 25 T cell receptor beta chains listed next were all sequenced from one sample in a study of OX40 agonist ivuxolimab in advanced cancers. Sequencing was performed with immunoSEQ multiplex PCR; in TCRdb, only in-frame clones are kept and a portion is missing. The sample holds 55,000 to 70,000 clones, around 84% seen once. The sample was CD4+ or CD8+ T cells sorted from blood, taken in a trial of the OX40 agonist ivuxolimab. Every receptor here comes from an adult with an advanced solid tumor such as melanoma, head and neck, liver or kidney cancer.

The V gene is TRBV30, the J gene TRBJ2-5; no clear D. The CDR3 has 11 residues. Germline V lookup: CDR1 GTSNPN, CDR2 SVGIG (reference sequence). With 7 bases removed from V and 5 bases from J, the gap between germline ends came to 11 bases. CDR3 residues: CASKSRETQYF. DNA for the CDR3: TGTGCCTCCAAATCCCGGGAGACCCAGTACTTC.

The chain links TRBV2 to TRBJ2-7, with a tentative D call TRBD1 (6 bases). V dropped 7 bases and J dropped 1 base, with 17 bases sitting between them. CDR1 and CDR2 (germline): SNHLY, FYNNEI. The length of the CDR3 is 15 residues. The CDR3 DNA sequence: TGTGCCAGCAACCAGGGGCCCCAATATTCCTACGAGCAGTACTTC. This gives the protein CASNQGPQYSYEQYF.

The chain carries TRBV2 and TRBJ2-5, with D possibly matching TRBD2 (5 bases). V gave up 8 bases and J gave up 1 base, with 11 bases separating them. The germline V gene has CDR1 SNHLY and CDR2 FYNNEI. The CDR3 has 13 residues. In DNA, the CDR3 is TGTGCCAGCCGGGGTCAGAGCCAAGAGACCCAGTACTTC. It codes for CASRGQSQETQYF.

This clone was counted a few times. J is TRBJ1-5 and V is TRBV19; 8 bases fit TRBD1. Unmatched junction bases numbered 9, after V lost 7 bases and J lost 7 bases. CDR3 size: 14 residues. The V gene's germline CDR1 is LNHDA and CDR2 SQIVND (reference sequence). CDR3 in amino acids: CASMGTGGQQPQHF. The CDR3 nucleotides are TGTGCCAGTATGGGGACAGGCGGCCAACAGCCCCAGCATTTT.

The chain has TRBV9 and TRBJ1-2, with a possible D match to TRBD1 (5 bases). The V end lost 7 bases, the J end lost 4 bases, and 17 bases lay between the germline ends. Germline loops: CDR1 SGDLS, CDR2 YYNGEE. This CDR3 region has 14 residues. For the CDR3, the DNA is TGTGCCAGCGGGGGGAGGGGCTCTGGCTATGGCTACACCTTC. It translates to CASGGRGSGYGYTF.

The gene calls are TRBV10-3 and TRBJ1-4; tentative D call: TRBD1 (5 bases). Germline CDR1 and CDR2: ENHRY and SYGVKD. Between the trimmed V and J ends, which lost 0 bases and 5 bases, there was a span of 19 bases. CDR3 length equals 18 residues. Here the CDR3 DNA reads TGTGCCATCAGTGAGTCCCAGACTTGGGGGTTAAGGAATGAAAAACTGTTTTTT. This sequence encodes CAISESQTWGLRNEKLFF.

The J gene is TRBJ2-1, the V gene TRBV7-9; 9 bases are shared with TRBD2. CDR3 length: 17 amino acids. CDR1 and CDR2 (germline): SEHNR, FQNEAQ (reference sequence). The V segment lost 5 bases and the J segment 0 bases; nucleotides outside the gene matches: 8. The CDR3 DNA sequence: TGTGCCAGCAGCCAACTTCCGACTAGCGGCTCCTACAATGAGCAGTTCTTC. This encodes CASSQLPTSGSYNEQFF.

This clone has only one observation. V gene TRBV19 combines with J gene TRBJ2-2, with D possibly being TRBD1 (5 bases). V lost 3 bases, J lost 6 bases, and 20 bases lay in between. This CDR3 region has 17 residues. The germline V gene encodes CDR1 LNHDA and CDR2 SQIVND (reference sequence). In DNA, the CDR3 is TGTGCCAGTAGTATTGATGCAGGCAGGGATTGGCCCGGGGAGCTGTTTTTT. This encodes CASSIDAGRDWPGELFF.

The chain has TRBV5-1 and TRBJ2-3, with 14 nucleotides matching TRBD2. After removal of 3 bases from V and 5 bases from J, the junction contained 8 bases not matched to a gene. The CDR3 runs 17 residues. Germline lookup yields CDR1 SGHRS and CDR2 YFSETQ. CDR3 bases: TGCGCCAGCAGCTGGGGGACTAGCGGGAGTTCATTAGATACGCAGTATTTT. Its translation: CASSWGTSGSSLDTQYF.

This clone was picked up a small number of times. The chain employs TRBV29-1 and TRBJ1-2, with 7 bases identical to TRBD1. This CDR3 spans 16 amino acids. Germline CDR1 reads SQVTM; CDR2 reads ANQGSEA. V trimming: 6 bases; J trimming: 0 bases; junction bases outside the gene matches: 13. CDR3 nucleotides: TGCAGCGTCGAGGGGCAGGGGGGGTTAGCTAACTATGGCTACACCTTC. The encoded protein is CSVEGQGGLANYGYTF.

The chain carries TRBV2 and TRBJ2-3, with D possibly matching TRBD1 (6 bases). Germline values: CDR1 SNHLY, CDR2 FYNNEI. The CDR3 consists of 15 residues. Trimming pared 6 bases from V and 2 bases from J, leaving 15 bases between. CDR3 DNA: TGTGCCAGCAGAGAGACAGGTGGATACACAGATACGCAGTATTTT. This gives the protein CASRETGGYTDTQYF.

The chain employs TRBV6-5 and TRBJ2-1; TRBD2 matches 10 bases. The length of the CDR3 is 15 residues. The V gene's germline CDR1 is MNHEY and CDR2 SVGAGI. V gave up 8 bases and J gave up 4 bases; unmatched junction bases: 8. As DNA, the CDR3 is TGTGCCAGCCAAGCTAGCGGGAGTTCATACAATGAGCAGTTCTTC. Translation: CASQASGSSYNEQFF.

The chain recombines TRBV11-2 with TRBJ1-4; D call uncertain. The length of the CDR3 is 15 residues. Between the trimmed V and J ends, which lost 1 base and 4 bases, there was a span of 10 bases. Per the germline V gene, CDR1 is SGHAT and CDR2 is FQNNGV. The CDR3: CASSLVQTNNEKLFF. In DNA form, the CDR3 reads TGTGCCAGCAGCTTAGTACAGACTAATAATGAAAAACTGTTTTTT.

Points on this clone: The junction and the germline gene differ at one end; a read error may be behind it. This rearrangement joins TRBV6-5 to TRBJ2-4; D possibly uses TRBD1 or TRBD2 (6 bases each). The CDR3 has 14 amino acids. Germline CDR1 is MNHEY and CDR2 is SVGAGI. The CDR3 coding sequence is TGTGCCAGCAGTTACTCCTCCCTCGGGGGCCCAGGGTATTTC. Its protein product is CASSYSSLGGPGYF.

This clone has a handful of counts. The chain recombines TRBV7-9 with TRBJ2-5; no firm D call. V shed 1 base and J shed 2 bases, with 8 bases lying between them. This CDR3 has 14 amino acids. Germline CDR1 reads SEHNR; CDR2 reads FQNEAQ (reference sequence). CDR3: CASSLVGPQETQYF. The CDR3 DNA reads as TGTGCCAGCAGCTTAGTGGGCCCGCAAGAGACCCAGTACTTC.

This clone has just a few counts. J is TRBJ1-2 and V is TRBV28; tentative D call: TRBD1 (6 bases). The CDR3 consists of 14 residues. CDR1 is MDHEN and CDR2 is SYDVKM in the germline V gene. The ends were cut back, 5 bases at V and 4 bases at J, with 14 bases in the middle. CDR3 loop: CASSPAGVVYGYTF. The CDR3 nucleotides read TGTGCCAGCAGTCCGGCAGGGGTCGTCTATGGCTACACCTTC.

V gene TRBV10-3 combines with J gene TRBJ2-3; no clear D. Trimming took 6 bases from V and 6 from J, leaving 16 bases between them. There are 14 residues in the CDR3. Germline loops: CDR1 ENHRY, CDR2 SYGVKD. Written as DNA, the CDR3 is TGTGCCATCAGCCCGCAGTGGGCTGGCGATACGCAGTATTTT. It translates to CAISPQWAGDTQYF.

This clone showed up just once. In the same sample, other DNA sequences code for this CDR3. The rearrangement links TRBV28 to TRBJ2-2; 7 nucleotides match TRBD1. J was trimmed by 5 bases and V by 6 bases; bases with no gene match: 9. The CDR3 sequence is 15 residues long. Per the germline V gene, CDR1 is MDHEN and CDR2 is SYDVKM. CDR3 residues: CASRPGQLVTGELFF. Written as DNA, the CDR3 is TGTGCCAGCAGGCCGGGACAGTTAGTTACCGGGGAGCTGTTTTTT.

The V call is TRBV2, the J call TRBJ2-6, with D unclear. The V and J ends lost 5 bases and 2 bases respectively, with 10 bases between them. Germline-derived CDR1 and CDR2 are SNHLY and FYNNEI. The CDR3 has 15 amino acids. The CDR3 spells CASSRTVAGANVLTF. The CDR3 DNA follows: TGTGCCAGCAGTCGGACGGTAGCTGGGGCCAACGTCCTGACTTTC.

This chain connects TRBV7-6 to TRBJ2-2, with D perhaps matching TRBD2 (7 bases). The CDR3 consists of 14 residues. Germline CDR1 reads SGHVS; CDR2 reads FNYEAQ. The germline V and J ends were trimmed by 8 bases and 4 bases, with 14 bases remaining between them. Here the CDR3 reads CASGGRGGTGELFF. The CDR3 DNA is TGTGCCAGCGGGGGGCGCGGGGGCACCGGGGAGCTGTTTTTT.

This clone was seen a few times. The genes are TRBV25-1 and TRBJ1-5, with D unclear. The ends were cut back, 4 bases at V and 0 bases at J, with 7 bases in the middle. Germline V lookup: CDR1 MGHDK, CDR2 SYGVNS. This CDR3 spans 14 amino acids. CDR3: CASSGEYSNQPQHF. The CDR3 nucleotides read TGTGCCAGCAGTGGGGAATATAGCAATCAGCCCCAGCATTTT.

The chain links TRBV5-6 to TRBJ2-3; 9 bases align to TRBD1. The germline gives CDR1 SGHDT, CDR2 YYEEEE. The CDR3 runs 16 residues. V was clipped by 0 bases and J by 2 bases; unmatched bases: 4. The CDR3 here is CASSLARDRATDTQYF. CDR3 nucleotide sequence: TGTGCCAGCAGCTTGGCCAGGGACAGGGCCACAGATACGCAGTATTTT. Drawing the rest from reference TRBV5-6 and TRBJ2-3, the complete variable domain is DAGVTQSPTHLIKTRGQQVTLRCSPKSGHDTVSWYQQALGQGPQFIFQYYEEEERQRGNFPDRFSGHQFPNYSSELNVNALLLGDSALYLCASSLARDRATDTQYFGPGTRLTVL.

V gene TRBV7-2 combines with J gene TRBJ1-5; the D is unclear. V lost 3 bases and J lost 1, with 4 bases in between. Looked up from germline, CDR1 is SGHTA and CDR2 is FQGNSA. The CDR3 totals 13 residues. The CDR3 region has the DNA TGTGCCAGCAGCTTGGTCAGCAATCAGCCCCAGCATTTT. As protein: CASSLVSNQPQHF.

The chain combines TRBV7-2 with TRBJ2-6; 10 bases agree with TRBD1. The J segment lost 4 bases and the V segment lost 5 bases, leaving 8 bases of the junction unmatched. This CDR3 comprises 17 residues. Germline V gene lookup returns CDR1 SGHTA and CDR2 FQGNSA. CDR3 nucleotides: TGTGCCAGCAGCAACCGACAGGGGGCGCACGGGGCCAACGTCCTGACTTTC. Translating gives CASSNRQGAHGANVLTF.

CDR3 protein: CASSQGFQAGYTF. CDR3 coding DNA: TGTGCCAGCAGCCAGGGGTTTCAGGCTGGCTACACCTTC. The chain recombines TRBV7-8 with TRBJ1-2, with D maybe TRBD1 (6 bases). The germline V gene has CDR1 SGHVS and CDR2 FQNEAQ. This CDR3 contains 13 residues. The V gene lost 5 bases and the J gene lost 7 bases, with 14 bases spanning the gap.